This T cell receptor (beta chain) was observed in a study of T cells in localized non-small cell lung cancer. Germline V gene data show CDR1 as GTSNPN and CDR2 as SVGIG (reference sequence). This CDR3 spans 10 amino acids. Trimming took 6 bases from V and 3 from J, leaving 5 bases between them. About this clone itself: The antigen is unknown.

Study-wide findings and caveats: Uninvolved adjacent lung showed peak T cell clonality, exceeding tumor. Within adjacent lung there appeared a median approximately 60 of the top 100 tumor clones. One tumor region alone was sequenced, and heterogeneity therefore remains possible.

Sequencing used immunoSEQ multiplex PCR; TCRdb keeps in-frame clones, though not all of them. The sample includes 6,000 to 8,500 clones, approximately 93% seen only once; the top ten take around 2.9%. The gene calls are TRBV30 and TRBJ1-1; TRBD1 might be the D (5 bases). The source of this sequence is a woman aged 35-75 years with stage I lung adenocarcinoma. This sample comprised peripheral blood, obtained before any cancer treatment. CDR3 sequence: CACRDTEAFF. CDR3 nucleotide sequence: TGTGCCTGCAGGGACACTGAAGCTTTCTTT.